Below, 2 T cell receptor beta chains from the same sample are listed, as sequenced in a study of cytomegalovirus exposure and HLA in healthy donors. The assay was immunoSEQ multiplex PCR, and TCRdb's table has in-frame clones only and misses some. This table holds around 150,000 clones, 85% found once. The sequencing input was PBMCs. The origin of the receptors is a man aged 25 to 40 in good health and CMV-seropositive.

In this sample, this clone turned up once. The rearrangement joins TRBV2 to TRBJ1-3; D perhaps matches TRBD1 (5 bases). Trimming pared 6 bases from V and 2 bases from J, leaving 14 bases between. This CDR3 contains 15 residues. Per the germline V gene, CDR1 is SNHLY and CDR2 is FYNNEI. The CDR3 spells CASSQSLGAGNTIYF. The CDR3 DNA follows: TGTGCCAGCAGCCAGTCCCTAGGGGCTGGAAACACCATATATTTT.

The chain carries TRBV7-2 and TRBJ1-5; D gene ambiguous. CDR1 is SGHTA and CDR2 is FQGNSA in the germline V gene. Trimming left V 3 bases short and J 3 bases short, with 15 bases between. CDR3 length equals 16 residues. The CDR3 DNA follows: TGTGCCAGCAGCTTCTCGGGTCCGGGGTCCAATCAGCCCCAGCATTTT. Amino acid sequence: CASSFSGPGSNQPQHF. Combining the CDR3 with reference TRBV7-2 and TRBJ1-5 gives the whole variable domain GAGVSQSPSNKVTEKGKDVELRCDPISGHTALYWYRQSLGQGLEFLIYFQGNSAPDKSGLPSDRFSAERTGGSVSTLTIQRTQQEDSAVYLCASSFSGPGSNQPQHFGDGTRLSIL.